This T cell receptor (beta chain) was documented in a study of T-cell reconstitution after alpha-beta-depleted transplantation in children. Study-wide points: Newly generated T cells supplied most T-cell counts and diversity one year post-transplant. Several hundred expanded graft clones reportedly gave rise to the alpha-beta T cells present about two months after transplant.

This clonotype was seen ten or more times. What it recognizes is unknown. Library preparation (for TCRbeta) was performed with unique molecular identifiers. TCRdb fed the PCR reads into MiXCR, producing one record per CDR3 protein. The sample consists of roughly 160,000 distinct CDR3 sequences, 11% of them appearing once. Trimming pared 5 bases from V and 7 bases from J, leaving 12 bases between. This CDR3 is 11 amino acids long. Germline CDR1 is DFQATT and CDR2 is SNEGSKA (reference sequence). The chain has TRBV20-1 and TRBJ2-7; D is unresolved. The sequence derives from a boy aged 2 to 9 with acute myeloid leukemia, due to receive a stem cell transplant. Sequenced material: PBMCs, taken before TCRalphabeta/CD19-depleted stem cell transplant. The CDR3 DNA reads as TGCAGTGCTGCGCGCCCCGGTGAGCAGTACGTC. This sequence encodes CSAARPGEQYV.